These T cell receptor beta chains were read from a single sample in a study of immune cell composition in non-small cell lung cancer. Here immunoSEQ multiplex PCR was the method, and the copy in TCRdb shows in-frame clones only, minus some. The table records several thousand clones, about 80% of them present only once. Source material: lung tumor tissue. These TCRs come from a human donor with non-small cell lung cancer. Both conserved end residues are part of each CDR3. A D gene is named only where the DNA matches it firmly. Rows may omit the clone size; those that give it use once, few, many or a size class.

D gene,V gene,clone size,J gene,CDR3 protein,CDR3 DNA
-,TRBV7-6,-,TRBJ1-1,CASSPSLPKMNTEAFF,TGTGCCAGCAGCCCCTCCCTCCCGAAGATGAACACTGAAGCTTTCTTT
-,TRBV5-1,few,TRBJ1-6,CASSLEAYNSPLHF,TGCGCCAGCAGCTTGGAAGCCTATAATTCACCCCTCCACTTT
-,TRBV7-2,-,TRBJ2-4,CASSSQGALAKNIQYF,TGTGCCAGCAGCTCACAGGGCGCCTTAGCCAAAAACATTCAGTACTTC
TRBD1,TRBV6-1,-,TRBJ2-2,CASSGQGRGGELFF,TGTGCCAGCAGTGGACAGGGGCGAGGCGGGGAGCTGTTTTTT
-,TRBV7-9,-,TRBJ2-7,CASSLDYEQYF,TGTGCCAGCAGCTTAGACTACGAGCAGTACTTC
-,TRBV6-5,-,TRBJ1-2,CASSQTGPYGYTF,TGTGCCAGCAGTCAGACGGGCCCCTATGGCTACACCTTC
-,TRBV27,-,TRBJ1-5,CASSTGRNQPQHF,TGTGCCAGCAGCACAGGGCGCAATCAGCCCCAGCATTTT
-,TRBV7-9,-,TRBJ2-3,CASSLLGGSTDTQYF,TGTGCCAGCAGCTTATTAGGGGGTAGCACAGATACGCAGTATTTT
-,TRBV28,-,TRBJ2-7,CASSPTPRAQRAYEQYF,TGTGCCAGCAGTCCAACCCCGCGGGCCCAGCGCGCCTACGAGCAGTACTTC
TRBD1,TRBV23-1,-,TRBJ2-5,CASIHRPRGTAETQYF,TGCGCCAGCATCCATCGGCCCAGAGGGACAGCCGAGACCCAGTACTTC
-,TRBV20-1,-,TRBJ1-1,CSAHTTTEAFF,TGCAGTGCTCATACAACCACTGAAGCTTTCTTT
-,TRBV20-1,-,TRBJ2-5,CSGDFQETQYF,TGCAGTGGAGATTTCCAAGAGACCCAGTACTTC
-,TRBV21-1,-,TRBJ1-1,CASSKIAGTGGVTEAFF,TGTGCCAGCAGCAAGATTGCCGGGACAGGGGGGGTAACTGAAGCTTTCTTT
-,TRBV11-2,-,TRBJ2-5,CASSPTGVQETQYF,TGTGCCAGCAGCCCCACGGGAGTTCAAGAGACCCAATACTTC
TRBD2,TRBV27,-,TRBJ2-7,CASRRGGWLNEQYF,TGTGCCAGCAGACGGGGGGGGTGGCTGAACGAGCAGTACTTC
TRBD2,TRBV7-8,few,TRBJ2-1,CASSSSGGIYYNEQFF,TGTGCCAGCAGCTCATCGGGAGGCATCTACTACAATGAGCAGTTCTTC
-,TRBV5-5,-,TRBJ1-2,CASSFGGGGYTF,TGTGCCAGCAGCTTCGGGGGGGGAGGCTACACCTTC
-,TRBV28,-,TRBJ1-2,CASRSSVSGYTF,TGTGCCAGCAGGAGTTCGGTCTCCGGCTACACCTTC
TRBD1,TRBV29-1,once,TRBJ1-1,CSGLSAGGTEAFF,TGCAGCGGCCTGTCCGCAGGGGGCACTGAAGCTTTCTTT
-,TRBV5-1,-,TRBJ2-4,CASRSVGAKNIQYF,TGCGCCAGCAGGTCCGTCGGGGCCAAAAACATTCAGTACTTC
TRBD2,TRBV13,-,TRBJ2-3,CASSLVGGAAADTQYF,TGTGCCAGCAGCTTAGTCGGGGGGGCTGCGGCAGATACGCAGTATTTT
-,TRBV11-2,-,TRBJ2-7,CASSFSGGFYEQYF,TGTGCCAGCAGCTTTTCGGGGGGCTTTTACGAGCAGTACTTC
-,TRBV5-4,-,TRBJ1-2,CASSWGGAEYGYTF,TGTGCCAGCAGCTGGGGGGGGGCGGAGTATGGCTACACCTTC
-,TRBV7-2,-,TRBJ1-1,CASSRRQPGDTEAFF,TGTGCCAGCAGCCGGCGACAGCCGGGAGACACTGAAGCTTTCTTT
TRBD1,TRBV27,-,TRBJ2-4,CATGGAGGGENIQYF,TGTGCCACAGGCGGGGCAGGGGGCGGTGAAAACATTCAGTACTTC
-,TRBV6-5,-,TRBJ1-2,CASSYGGGYGYTF,TGTGCCAGCAGTTACGGGGGAGGGTATGGCTACACCTTC
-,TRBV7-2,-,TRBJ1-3,CASSLGPQAHSGNTIYF,TGTGCCAGCAGCTTAGGTCCCCAGGCCCACTCTGGAAACACCATATATTTT
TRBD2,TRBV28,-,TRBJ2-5,CASTTGLAGEQETQYF,TGTGCCAGCACAACGGGACTAGCGGGGGAGCAAGAGACCCAGTACTTC
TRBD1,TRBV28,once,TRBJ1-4,CASSRGGTGDEKLFF,TGTGCCAGCAGTCGTGGTGGGACAGGGGATGAAAAACTGTTTTTT
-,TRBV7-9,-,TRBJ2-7,CASSLADHEQYF,TGTGCCAGCAGCTTAGCGGACCACGAGCAGTACTTC
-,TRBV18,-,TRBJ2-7,CASSPPSGSTYEQYF,TGTGCCAGCTCACCACCATCGGGAAGTACCTACGAGCAGTACTTC
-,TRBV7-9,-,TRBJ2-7,CATGRGDYEQYF,TGTGCCACGGGCCGAGGGGACTACGAGCAGTACTTC